Described below is a single T cell receptor (beta chain) sequence and its context. The V segment lost 2 bases and the J segment 2 bases; nucleotides outside the gene matches: 2. The CDR3 covers 15 residues. CDR1 and CDR2 (germline): MNHNY, SVGAGI (reference sequence). This sample is drawn from a study of T cell changes during pregnancy in multiple sclerosis. Here immunoSEQ multiplex PCR was the method, and the copy in TCRdb shows in-frame clones only, minus some. The table includes under 130,000 clones, roughly nine tenths detected once. The receptor was derived from a female donor with multiple sclerosis, enrolled in a pregnancy study. The chain has TRBV6-6 and TRBJ2-1; 8 bases are a match to TRBD2. The sequences come from peripheral blood, collected after pregnancy. The CDR3 is CASSYGTRTYNEQFF. As DNA, the CDR3 is TGTGCCAGCAGTTACGGGACTAGAACCTACAATGAGCAGTTCTTC.